The TCR beta chain under discussion was sequenced for a study of T-cell reconstitution after alpha-beta-depleted transplantation in children. Unique molecular identifiers were incorporated into the prepared TCRbeta library. TCRdb analysed the PCR reads with MiXCR anew, one entry per CDR3 protein. The repertoire holds about 340,000 distinct CDR3 sequences, with about an eighth as singletons. This CDR3 region has 12 residues. The V end was cut by 5 bases, the J end by 2 bases, with 7 bases between. Germline CDR1 is SGHRS and CDR2 is YFSETQ. This clonotype was seen many times. Sample: PBMCs, taken from the stem cell graft. The source of this sequence is a human donor who donated a stem cell graft to a child with Fanconi anemia. J is TRBJ2-5 and V is TRBV5-1; D is undetermined. CDR3 sequence reads: CASSRQQETQYF. CDR3 sequence (DNA): TGCGCCAGCAGTCGGCAACAAGAGACCCAGTACTTC. The whole variable domain, filled in from reference TRBV5-1 and TRBJ2-5, reads KAGVTQTPRYLIKTRGQQVTLSCSPISGHRSVSWYQQTPGQGLQFLFEYFSETQRNKGNFPGRFSGRQFSNSRSEMNVSTLELGDSALYLCASSRQQETQYFGPGTRLLVL.